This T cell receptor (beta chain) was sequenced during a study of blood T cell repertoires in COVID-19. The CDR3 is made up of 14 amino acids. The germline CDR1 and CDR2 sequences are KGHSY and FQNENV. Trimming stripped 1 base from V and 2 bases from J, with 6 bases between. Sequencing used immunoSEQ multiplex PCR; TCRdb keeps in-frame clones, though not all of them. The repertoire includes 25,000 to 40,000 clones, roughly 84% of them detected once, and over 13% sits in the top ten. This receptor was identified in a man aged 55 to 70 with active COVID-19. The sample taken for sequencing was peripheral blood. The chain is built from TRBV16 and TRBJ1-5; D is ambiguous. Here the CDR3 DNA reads TGTGCCAGCAGCCAATGGCAGGGCAATCAGCCCCAGCATTTT. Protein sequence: CASSQWQGNQPQHF.